Below are 31 T cell receptor beta chains sequenced from a single sample in a study of vaccination and CD4 T cells after COVID-19. Their cognate antigens are unknown. Treatment described: roughly nine-day PBMC culture with coronavirus spike peptide pools or control peptides (ViraFEST assay). The Oncomine TCR Beta short-read assay was applied to DNA of cultured CD4+ T cells. TCRdb analysed the PCR reads with MiXCR anew, one entry per CDR3 protein. The sample contains some 25,000 distinct CDR3 sequences, roughly 64% of which appear only once. The sample consisted of CD4+ T cells from blood, cultured in vitro. These TCRs come from a human donor who had recovered from COVID-19.

The rearrangement joins TRBV7-2 to TRBJ1-3; TRBD1 might be the D (6 bases). CDR3 length: 17 residues. Trimming took off 5 bases at V and 0 bases at J, with 17 bases between the two ends. Germline CDR1 SGHTA, CDR2 FQGNSA. In nucleotides, the CDR3 is TGTGCCAGCAGCCCATTCACAGGGCTAAGCTCTGGAAACACCATATATTTT. Amino acids: CASSPFTGLSSGNTIYF.

This clonotype appeared a few times. This chain links TRBV20-1 with TRBJ1-6, with TRBD1 identical over 7 bases. CDR1 DFQATT and CDR2 SNEGSKA come from the germline V gene (reference sequence). V trimming: 0 bases; J trimming: 0 bases; junction bases outside the gene matches: 8. The CDR3 contains 18 residues. CDR3 residues: CSAREGGPDSSYNSPLHF. CDR3 DNA sequence: TGCAGTGCTAGAGAAGGGGGCCCTGATAGCTCCTATAATTCACCCCTCCACTTT.

This clonotype was seen a handful of times. The chain recombines TRBV11-2 with TRBJ1-1; TRBD1 might be the D (5 bases). Deletions cut 5 bases from V and 3 bases from J, with 16 bases between. The CDR3 is made up of 15 amino acids. The germline V gene encodes CDR1 SGHAT and CDR2 FQNNGV. The DNA for the CDR3 is TGTGCCAGCAGCCGGGTTTTTGGGACCGACACTGAAGCTTTCTTT. Amino acids: CASSRVFGTDTEAFF.

This chain joins TRBV20-1 and TRBJ2-5; weak D call: TRBD1 (5 bases). Germline V gene lookup returns CDR1 DFQATT and CDR2 SNEGSKA (reference sequence). This CDR3 has 12 amino acids. CDR3 region: CSQGYLEETQYF. The CDR3 DNA reads TGCAGCCAGGGCTATTTGGAAGAGACCCAGTACTTC.

Points on this clonotype: The junction does not match germline at one end; this may be a read error. The V and J genes are TRBV11-2 and TRBJ2-4, with D unresolved. In germline, CDR1 is SGHAT, CDR2 FQNNGV. The CDR3 runs 15 residues. The CDR3 region is CASSLDGIAKNIQYF. CDR3 coding DNA: TGTGCCAGCAGCCTAGACGGCATAGCCAAAAACATTCAGTACTTC.

The V call is TRBV20-1, the J call TRBJ1-6; 9 bases agree with TRBD1. With 2 bases clipped from V and 8 bases from J, the junction kept 7 bases outside the gene matches. CDR3 size: 15 residues. Germline V gene lookup returns CDR1 DFQATT and CDR2 SNEGSKA (reference sequence). The CDR3 region is CSARTGTGRYSPLHF. DNA for the CDR3: TGCAGTGCTAGAACCGGGACAGGGCGCTATTCACCCCTCCACTTT.

V and J are TRBV19 and TRBJ2-2, with 11 bases that match TRBD1. Unmatched junction bases numbered 4, after V lost 7 bases and J lost 6 bases. CDR1 is LNHDA, CDR2 SQIVND, per germline (reference sequence). The CDR3 is made up of 14 amino acids. CDR3 nucleotide sequence: TGTGCCAGTAAGGGACAGGGGGTCCCCGGGGAGCTGTTTTTT. Translation: CASKGQGVPGELFF.

This clonotype appeared a few times. The chain links TRBV7-2 to TRBJ1-5; possible D gene TRBD1, 5 bases. CDR1 and CDR2 from the germline V gene are SGHTA and FQGNSA. CDR3 length: 15 residues. Between the trimmed V and J ends, which lost 3 bases and 4 bases, there was a span of 13 bases. The CDR3 nucleotides are TGTGCCAGCAGCTTTGACAGAGGGGTAAATCAGCCCCAGCATTTT. Protein product: CASSFDRGVNQPQHF.

J is TRBJ1-5 and V is TRBV7-9; the D is unclear. With 3 bases removed from V and 7 bases from J, the gap between germline ends came to 10 bases. This CDR3 contains 13 residues. Per germline, CDR1 SEHNR and CDR2 FQNEAQ (reference sequence). CDR3 nucleotide sequence: TGTGCCAGCAGCTTCCAACGAGGCCAGCCCCAGCATTTT. Protein: CASSFQRGQPQHF.

The J gene is TRBJ1-2, the V gene TRBV6-1, with 7 bases lining up with TRBD1. This CDR3 comprises 13 residues. The ends lost 8 bases at V and 5 bases at J; junction bases unmatched: 8. Germline CDR1 MNHNS, CDR2 SASEGT. The CDR3 DNA is TGTGCCAGCTCTAAACAGGGGAAATATGGCTACACCTTC. Translating it yields CASSKQGKYGYTF.

The rearrangement joins TRBV7-9 to TRBJ1-1; no definite D call. The V gene lost 2 bases and the J gene lost 3 bases, with 10 bases spanning the gap. The CDR3 spans 14 residues. The V gene's germline CDR1 is SEHNR and CDR2 FQNEAQ (reference sequence). The CDR3 loop reads CASSLIGQYTEAFF. CDR3 nucleotides: TGTGCCAGCAGCTTAATCGGGCAGTACACTGAAGCTTTCTTT.

The gene calls are TRBV6-5 and TRBJ1-3; no firm D call. Trimming cost V 2 bases and J 4 bases, with 6 bases left between them. Per germline, CDR1 MNHEY and CDR2 SVGAGI. The CDR3 has 13 amino acids. The CDR3 here is CASSYRHGNTIYF. As DNA, the CDR3 is TGTGCCAGCAGTTACCGTCACGGAAACACCATATATTTT.

The chain is built from TRBV7-2 and TRBJ1-2, with D maybe TRBD1 (6 bases). Germline CDR1 is SGHTA and CDR2 is FQGNSA. The ends were cut back, 8 bases at V and 8 bases at J, with 15 bases in the middle. This CDR3 region has 12 residues. In nucleotides, the CDR3 is TGTGCCAGCCGGGGGGGGGCCCAGGGCTACACCTTC. Protein: CASRGGAQGYTF. Full variable domain (outside the CDR3, taken from reference TRBV7-2 and TRBJ1-2): GAGVSQSPSNKVTEKGKDVELRCDPISGHTALYWYRQSLGQGLEFLIYFQGNSAPDKSGLPSDRFSAERTGGSVSTLTIQRTQQEDSAVYLCASRGGAQGYTFGSGTRLTVV.

This clonotype appeared a single time. The V and J genes are TRBV28 and TRBJ2-7; D possibly corresponds to TRBD1 (6 bases). Per germline, CDR1 MDHEN and CDR2 SYDVKM. V lost 5 bases to trimming and J lost 1 base, with 15 bases between them. The CDR3 extends over 15 amino acids. Here the CDR3 DNA reads TGTGCCAGCAGTCTGTCGCAGGGGATTTCCTACGAGCAGTACTTC. Protein sequence: CASSLSQGISYEQYF.

The chain recombines TRBV19 with TRBJ2-5; a weak D match, TRBD1 (6 bases). The CDR3 is 13 amino acids. Trimming took off 6 bases at V and 3 bases at J, with 11 bases between the two ends. Germline assignment: CDR1 LNHDA and CDR2 SQIVND (reference sequence). The DNA for the CDR3 is TGTGCCAGTAGCTACGGACAGAAAGAGACCCAGTACTTC. It is translated as CASSYGQKETQYF.

In this sample, this clonotype turned up once. This chain joins TRBV7-6 and TRBJ2-5; tentative D call: TRBD1 (6 bases). The CDR3 covers 15 residues. Germline assignment: CDR1 SGHVS and CDR2 FNYEAQ. V was trimmed by 7 bases and J by 5 bases, leaving 20 bases between them. CDR3 amino acids: CASIHPGQSRETQYF. In DNA, the CDR3 is TGTGCCAGCATCCATCCGGGACAAAGTCGGGAGACCCAGTACTTC.

J is TRBJ1-2 and V is TRBV7-2; TRBD1 is a possible D gene (6 bases). The CDR3 totals 13 residues. In germline, CDR1 is SGHTA, CDR2 FQGNSA. Deletions cut 5 bases from V and 4 bases from J, with 11 bases between. CDR3 in DNA: TGTGCCAGCAGCCCACAGGGAAGCTATGGCTACACCTTC. As protein: CASSPQGSYGYTF. The whole variable domain, remainder taken from reference TRBV7-2 and TRBJ1-2, is GAGVSQSPSNKVTEKGKDVELRCDPISGHTALYWYRQSLGQGLEFLIYFQGNSAPDKSGLPSDRFSAERTGGSVSTLTIQRTQQEDSAVYLCASSPQGSYGYTFGSGTRLTVV.

The chain combines TRBV6-2 or TRBV6-3 with TRBJ1-2; a weak D match, TRBD1 (6 bases). Trimming took off 2 bases at V and 2 bases at J, with 15 bases between the two ends. CDR1 is MNHEY, CDR2 SVGEGT, per germline. This CDR3 comprises 16 residues. The CDR3 DNA reads TGTGCCAGCAGTTACGGGGGCCCTCCAGCAAACTATGGCTACACCTTC. Its protein product is CASSYGGPPANYGYTF.

There are a few counts of this clonotype. The V gene is TRBV20-1, the J gene TRBJ1-5; D is possibly TRBD1 (6 bases). V was shortened by 6 bases and J by 0 bases, with 12 bases between the two germline ends. The germline CDR1 and CDR2 sequences are DFQATT and SNEGSKA (reference sequence). This CDR3 has 14 residues. As DNA, the CDR3 is TGCAGTGCGGTTCGGGACAATAGCAATCAGCCCCAGCATTTT. It specifies CSAVRDNSNQPQHF.

J is TRBJ1-3 and V is TRBV7-8, with D possibly matching TRBD1 (6 bases). CDR1 is SGHVS, CDR2 FQNEAQ, per germline. The CDR3 extends over 16 amino acids. V dropped 5 bases and J dropped 0 bases, with 14 bases sitting between them. The CDR3 region has the DNA TGTGCCAGCAGCCTCGGACAGACCCGCTCTGGAAACACCATATATTTT. Its protein is CASSLGQTRSGNTIYF.

This clonotype appeared a few times. The J gene is TRBJ1-2, the V gene TRBV20-1, with TRBD1 matching 9 bases. The germline V gene has CDR1 DFQATT and CDR2 SNEGSKA (reference sequence). The CDR3 loop spans 15 amino acids. The CDR3 DNA sequence: TGCAGCGTGCAGGACAGGGGCCCCCATAACTATGGCTACACCTTC. Its protein is CSVQDRGPHNYGYTF.

The chain links TRBV27 to TRBJ2-2, with 9 bases fitting TRBD1. The CDR3 is 15 amino acids. Trimming removed 6 bases from V and 7 bases from J; junction bases left unmatched: 9. Germline V gene sequence: CDR1 MNHEY, CDR2 SMNVEV (reference sequence). In DNA, the CDR3 is TGTGCCAGCAGCCCACAGGGGGCAATCGGCGGGGAGCTGTTTTTT. Translating gives CASSPQGAIGGELFF.

The chain joins TRBV6-1 to TRBJ1-3; maybe TRBD1 (6 bases). This CDR3 contains 15 residues. The V end was cut by 5 bases, the J end by 1 base, with 12 bases between. CDR1 and CDR2 (germline): MNHNS, SASEGT. For the CDR3, the DNA is TGTGCCAGCAGTAGGGGGGCCCCTTCTGGAAACACCATATATTTT. This sequence encodes CASSRGAPSGNTIYF.

The chain couples TRBV4-3 to TRBJ1-4, with 7 bases aligning to TRBD1. Germline-derived CDR1 and CDR2 are LGHNA and YSLEER. The CDR3 is 15 amino acids. The V gene end was trimmed by 2 bases and the J gene end by 9 bases; junction bases not matched to a gene: 9. CDR3 coding DNA: TGCGCCAGCAGCCAAAGGGAGGGGACAGCACAAAAACTGTTTTTT. This gives the protein CASSQREGTAQKLFF.

V usage is TRBV29-1 and J usage is TRBJ2-7; 9 bases match TRBD2. The CDR3 is 13 residues long. V was pared by 4 bases and J by 7 bases, with 8 bases of the junction left unmatched. Germline values: CDR1 SQVTM, CDR2 ANQGSEA. CDR3 bases: TGCAGCGTTGGAATAGCGGGAGTGGGGGAGCAGTACTTC. This translates into CSVGIAGVGEQYF.

V usage is TRBV7-2 and J usage is TRBJ1-2; perhaps TRBD1 as D (5 bases). Germline V gives CDR1 SGHTA, CDR2 FQGNSA. This CDR3 is 14 amino acids long. With 6 bases removed from V and 4 bases from J, the gap between germline ends came to 15 bases. The CDR3 loop is CASSSGGGRYGYTF. The CDR3 DNA sequence: TGTGCCAGCAGTTCGGGGGGGGGTCGCTATGGCTACACCTTC. Combining the CDR3 with reference TRBV7-2 and TRBJ1-2 gives the whole variable domain GAGVSQSPSNKVTEKGKDVELRCDPISGHTALYWYRQSLGQGLEFLIYFQGNSAPDKSGLPSDRFSAERTGGSVSTLTIQRTQQEDSAVYLCASSSGGGRYGYTFGSGTRLTVV.

The chain carries TRBV30 and TRBJ1-5, with D uncertain. Germline V gene lookup returns CDR1 GTSNPN and CDR2 SVGIG (reference sequence). The V and J ends lost 1 base and 4 bases respectively, with 14 bases between them. This CDR3 contains 15 residues. CDR3 residues: CAWSEGWNGNQPQHF. The DNA of the CDR3 is TGTGCCTGGAGTGAGGGTTGGAACGGAAATCAGCCCCAGCATTTT.

The V call is TRBV12-3 or TRBV12-4, the J call TRBJ2-5; D is ambiguous. This CDR3 contains 18 residues. Deletions cut 0 bases from V and 0 bases from J, with 17 bases between. The CDR3 nucleotides read TGTGCCAGCAGTTTAGCCCCCGATCAGGCTTGGTACCAAGAGACCCAGTACTTC. It codes for CASSLAPDQAWYQETQYF.

The chain combines TRBV11-2 with TRBJ2-2, with TRBD2 matching over 7 bases. The V gene end was trimmed by 1 base and the J gene end by 6 bases; junction bases not matched to a gene: 2. The CDR3 loop spans 14 amino acids. Looked up from germline, CDR1 is SGHAT and CDR2 is FQNNGV. The CDR3, as DNA: TGTGCCAGCAGCTTAGTAGCGGGCCCCGGGGAGCTGTTTTTT. Amino acid sequence: CASSLVAGPGELFF. The full variable domain, its missing parts supplied by reference TRBV11-2 and TRBJ2-2, is EAGVAQSPRYKIIEKRQSVAFWCNPISGHATLYWYQQILGQGPKLLIQFQNNGVVDDSQLPKDRFSAERLKGVDSTLKIQPAKLEDSAVYLCASSLVAGPGELFFGEGSRLTVL.

The V call is TRBV6-2 or TRBV6-3, the J call TRBJ1-2; D possibly corresponds to TRBD1 (5 bases). V was pared by 2 bases and J by 2 bases, with 15 bases between. Per the germline V gene, CDR1 is MNHEY and CDR2 is SVGEGT. The length of the CDR3 is 16 residues. This CDR3 is CASSYDQTGTNYGYTF. Written as DNA, the CDR3 is TGTGCCAGCAGTTACGACCAAACCGGGACCAACTATGGCTACACCTTC.

The chain couples TRBV6-1 to TRBJ2-1; maybe TRBD2 (5 bases). CDR3 size: 13 residues. Germline values: CDR1 MNHNS, CDR2 SASEGT. V was shortened by 11 bases and J by 0 bases, with 11 bases between the two germline ends. The CDR3 DNA reads TGTGCCTGCGGGCCCAACTCCTACAATGAGCAGTTCTTC. It specifies CACGPNSYNEQFF.